The rows below give T cell receptor beta chains drawn from one sample of a study of CD8+CD57+ T cells in acquired aplastic anemia. TCRdb processed the reads anew with MiXCR; each CDR3 protein has one entry. The table lists roughly 130,000 distinct CDR3 sequences, about 48% of them singletons. Sequencing input: sorted CD4+, CD8+, or CD8+CD57+ T cells (not recorded which) from PBMCs. These receptors were collected from a human donor in good health, serving as a control. The CDR3 runs from the conserved cysteine through the conserved F or W. The D gene is left open where the match is weak. Where a row states a size, it is once, few, many or the class of an expanded clone; other rows omit it.

TRBJ2-5	many	14	-	TRBV2	TGTGCCAGCAGTGAAGCGCTTCAGGGGGAGACCCAGTACTTC	CASSEALQGETQYF
TRBJ1-4	once	14	-	TRBV10-3	TGTGCCATCAGTGAGTCCGAATTCCGTGAAAAACTGTTTTTT	CAISESEFREKLFF
TRBJ2-2	many	14	-	TRBV19	TGTGCCAGTAGTATGGGGGGGCACACCGGGGAGCTGTTTTTT	CASSMGGHTGELFF
TRBJ2-7	-	15	-	TRBV7-8	TGTGCCAGCAGCTTAGTTGACAGGATGGCCTACGAGCAGTACTTC	CASSLVDRMAYEQYF
TRBJ1-2	-	11	-	TRBV29-1	TGCAGCGGCGGGACAAGCTATGGCTACACCTTC	CSGGTSYGYTF
TRBJ1-5	-	14	-	TRBV19	TGTGCCAGTAGTGACGGTAATAGCGATCAGCCCCAGCATTTT	CASSDGNSDQPQHF
TRBJ2-6	many	19	-	TRBV5-1	TGCGCCAGCAGCTTGGGGACGATAGGGGGATACTCTGGGGCCAACGTCCTGACTTTC	CASSLGTIGGYSGANVLTF
TRBJ2-7	few	16	-	TRBV12-3/TRBV12-4	TGTGTCAGCAGTTTACGAGGGGGGCATTCATCCTACGAGCAGTACTTC	CVSSLRGGHSSYEQYF
TRBJ2-7	-	12	-	TRBV4-2	TGTGCCAGCAGCCAAATTGGGAACGAGCAGTACTTC	CASSQIGNEQYF
TRBJ2-7	-	13	-	TRBV7-9	TGTGCCAGCACCCTAGGGGGAACCTACGAGCAGTACTTC	CASTLGGTYEQYF